This T cell receptor beta chain was found in a study of yellow fever vaccine responses in identical twins. Study results and caveats: Twins reportedly had a vaccine T cell response that seemed partly convergent, partly personalized.

MiXCR, run by TCRdb on the RT-PCR reads, gives a single entry per CDR3 protein. The data show about 1,700 distinct CDR3 sequences, 88% seen once. On this clonotype itself: What it binds is not known.

The receptor was derived from a woman younger than 35 who received the yellow fever vaccine. The sequences come from T cells from blood (PBMCs), unsorted or a sorted subset (not recorded which), collected before or after yellow fever vaccination (not recorded which).

CDR3 sequence: CASSLAVAIHEQYF. DNA for the CDR3: TGTGCCAGCAGCTTAGCGGTGGCGATCCACGAGCAGTACTTC. The rearrangement uses TRBV7-6 and TRBJ2-7; no clear D. V lost 0 bases and J lost 5, with 11 bases in between. The CDR3 runs 14 residues. From germline, CDR1 is SGHVS and CDR2 FNYEAQ.